The T cell receptor (beta chain) described here comes from a study of PD-1 blockade in mismatch repair-deficient tumors. The TCR-sequenced patients were three responders to pembrolizumab. Repertoires were generated with immunoSEQ multiplex PCR, while TCRdb's copy carries only in-frame clones and drops some. The sample yields 75,000 to 80,000 clones, approximately 78% seen once. Looked up from germline, CDR1 is MNHEY and CDR2 is SVGAGI. J was trimmed by 1 base and V by 7 bases; bases with no gene match: 6. This CDR3 is built from 15 residues. The study's findings and limits: Rapid post-treatment expansion, then contraction, generally preceding radiologic response, marked tumor-resident clones.

A remark on this clone: Its antigen remains unknown.

The sequence was collected from an adult with mismatch repair-deficient cancer. The rearrangement links TRBV6-5 to TRBJ2-1; the match to TRBD2 covers 8 bases. The source was peripheral blood, collected 44 weeks after starting pembrolizumab. In DNA form, the CDR3 reads TGTGCCAGCAAGATAACTAGCGGTTCCTACAATGAGCAGTTCTTC. It codes for CASKITSGSYNEQFF.